This is a list of T cell receptor beta chains from one sample in a study of T cells after yellow fever vaccination. MiXCR was run by TCRdb on the 5' RACE reads, yielding one entry per CDR3 protein. The repertoire includes 60,000 or so distinct CDR3 sequences, approximately 7% of them detected once, and 30% to 40% sits in the top ten. The sequencing used CD8+ T cells sorted from PBMCs, collected on the day of the first yellow fever vaccination. Receptors were obtained from a man in his late teens or twenties who received the YFV17D yellow fever vaccine. Each CDR3 is given with its conserved first and last residue. D genes are given only for firm matches. Clone size, where shown, is once, few, many, or a class for clones that have expanded.

v_call	j_call	clone_size	d_call	cdr3_nt	cdr3_aa
TRBV4-2	TRBJ1-6	many	TRBD1	TGTGCCAGCAGCCAAGCCGGGACAGGTACCCCCCTCCACTTT	CASSQAGTGTPLHF
TRBV9	TRBJ2-2	many	TRBD2	TGTGCCAGCAGCGTGCCTGGGGCTAGCGGGGATAACGGGGAGCTGTTTTTT	CASSVPGASGDNGELFF
TRBV29-1	TRBJ2-2	many	TRBD2	TGCAGCGCGCGGGGGGGCGACGGGGAGCTGTTTTTT	CSARGGDGELFF
TRBV5-6	TRBJ2-7	many	NA	TGTGCCAGCAGCTTGCCCCCTTATGGCAGCTCCTACGAGCAGTACTTC	CASSLPPYGSSYEQYF
TRBV29-1	TRBJ2-1	NA	NA	TGCAGCGTTGAGTCTCGCTGGGTCAATGAGCAGTTCTTC	CSVESRWVNEQFF
TRBV5-5	TRBJ2-2	NA	TRBD2	TGTGCCAGCAGCTTACGGGACTATAAGAACACCGGGGAGCTGTTTTTT	CASSLRDYKNTGELFF
TRBV7-2	TRBJ2-7	NA	NA	TGTGCCAGCAGCTTCGGAACAGTTCTCTTTTACGAGCAGTACTTC	CASSFGTVLFYEQYF
TRBV4-3	TRBJ2-3	many	NA	TGCGCCAGCAGCCCATTACGTGGGCTTAGCACAGATACGCAGTATTTT	CASSPLRGLSTDTQYF
TRBV12-3/TRBV12-4	TRBJ1-5	NA	NA	TGTGCCAGCAGTTTGGTGGGGACAAGCAATCAGCCCCAGCATTTT	CASSLVGTSNQPQHF
TRBV7-3	TRBJ2-2	many	NA	TGTGCCAGCAGCTTAGAGGGCAACACCGGGGAGCTGTTTTTT	CASSLEGNTGELFF
TRBV19	TRBJ2-6	many	NA	TGTGCCAGTAGTATTCGGGGAACCTCTGGGGCCAACGTCCTGACTTTC	CASSIRGTSGANVLTF
TRBV4-1	TRBJ2-1	few	NA	TGCGCCAGCAGCCAAGAAGGTCGGGGGTACAATGAGCAGTTCTTC	CASSQEGRGYNEQFF
TRBV9	TRBJ2-3	few	NA	TGTGCCAGCAGCGTGGGGGCTTCTCAGGCAGATACGCAGTATTTT	CASSVGASQADTQYF
TRBV5-6	TRBJ1-6	many	NA	TGTGCCAGCTGCCAGGGGAGTTACAATTCACCCCTCCACTTT	CASCQGSYNSPLHF
TRBV6-5	TRBJ1-1	many	NA	TGTGCCAGCAGTAACGACCGGACAGTCGGGACTGAAGCTTTCTTT	CASSNDRTVGTEAFF
TRBV7-9	TRBJ1-4	NA	NA	TGTGCCAGCAGCCCTGGGTCCCCGGGATCCTTTGATGAAAAACTGTTTTTT	CASSPGSPGSFDEKLFF
TRBV11-2	TRBJ2-5	many	NA	TGTGCCAGCAGCTTATGGAAGGAGACCCAGTACTTC	CASSLWKETQYF
TRBV7-9	TRBJ2-5	many	NA	TGTGCCAGCAGCTTGAGAGTGGAAGAGACCCAGTACTTC	CASSLRVEETQYF
TRBV20-1	TRBJ2-7	NA	NA	TGCAGTGCGGCGGGACAGTATTCACCATCCTACGAGCAGTACTTC	CSAAGQYSPSYEQYF
TRBV30	TRBJ2-7	NA	NA	TGTGCCTGGACCGGGGATTCGTACGAGCAGTACTTC	CAWTGDSYEQYF
TRBV5-1	TRBJ2-7	many	NA	TGCGCCAGCAGCTTGGCCAGAGGAAACGAGCAGTACTTC	CASSLARGNEQYF
TRBV6-1	TRBJ2-1	many	NA	TGTGCCAGCAGTCCGGGGGCGGGGTACTACAATGAGCAGTTCTTC	CASSPGAGYYNEQFF
TRBV7-2	TRBJ2-1	few	NA	TGTGCCAGCAGCTTAGTATTTCCGGGGGCTATCGGTGAGCAGTTCTTC	CASSLVFPGAIGEQFF
TRBV7-2	TRBJ2-1	few	TRBD2	TGTGCCAGCACCTTGGGGGGGGGCTACAATGAGCAGTTCTTC	CASTLGGGYNEQFF
TRBV24-1	TRBJ2-1	many	TRBD1	TGTGCCACCGCCGACAGGGGCGGTAATGAGCAGTTCTTC	CATADRGGNEQFF
TRBV12-3/TRBV12-4	TRBJ1-2	many	NA	TGTGCCAGCAGTTTCCGGGGCGGCTTCTATGGCTACACCTTC	CASSFRGGFYGYTF
TRBV30	TRBJ1-1	few	NA	TGTGCCTGGAGTGTACTCAGCACTGAAGCTTTCTTT	CAWSVLSTEAFF
TRBV7-8	TRBJ2-3	NA	TRBD1	TGTGCCAGCAGCTGGGACAGGGAAGGGCCAGATACGCAGTATTTT	CASSWDREGPDTQYF
TRBV7-2	TRBJ2-2	many	TRBD2	TGTGCCAGCAGCTACCCCGGGACTAGCGGTAGCGGGGAGCTGTTTTTT	CASSYPGTSGSGELFF
TRBV4-3	TRBJ2-5	many	NA	TGCGCCAGCAGCCAAGGCCCGGGGAAAGTGTCTCAAGAGACCCAGTACTTC	CASSQGPGKVSQETQYF
TRBV7-2	TRBJ1-2	few	TRBD1	TGTGCCAGCAGCTTAGTAGACAGGGACGGCTACACCTTC	CASSLVDRDGYTF
TRBV5-4	TRBJ2-4	few	TRBD1	TGTGCCAGCGGACCCCGGGACAGTCAAAACATTCAGTACTTC	CASGPRDSQNIQYF
TRBV7-9	TRBJ1-6	many	NA	TGTGCCAGCAGCGTACAGGATAATGGAGATTCACCCCTCCACTTT	CASSVQDNGDSPLHF
TRBV18	TRBJ1-2	NA	TRBD1	TGTGCCAGCTCACTTCCGACAGGGTGGAATGGCTACACCTTC	CASSLPTGWNGYTF
TRBV20-1	TRBJ2-1	many	NA	TGCAGTGCCGGAAACCAAATGAGCTCCTACAATGAGCAGTTCTTC	CSAGNQMSSYNEQFF
TRBV6-5	TRBJ2-2	NA	TRBD1	TGTGCCAGCAGTTACTCTTTCGGACAGGGGACGAACACCGGGGAGCTGTTTTTT	CASSYSFGQGTNTGELFF
TRBV5-1	TRBJ2-5	few	TRBD1	TGCGCCAGCAGCTCAGGGACAGGATCACAGGAGACCCAGTACTTC	CASSSGTGSQETQYF
TRBV7-8	TRBJ2-2	many	NA	TGTGCCAGCAGCCCGCCCGGACAGACCGGGGAGCTGTTTTTT	CASSPPGQTGELFF
TRBV9	TRBJ2-1	many	NA	TGTGCCAGCTCACTTCATACAGGGTTAGGGTACAATGAGCAGTTCTTC	CASSLHTGLGYNEQFF
TRBV20-1	TRBJ2-1	few	TRBD2	TGCAGTGCTAGGAGTCAGCGGGGGGCATACAATGAGCAGTTCTTC	CSARSQRGAYNEQFF
TRBV12-3/TRBV12-4	TRBJ2-5	few	NA	TGTGCCAGCAGTTATTTCCAAGAGACCCAGTACTTC	CASSYFQETQYF
TRBV28	TRBJ2-2	many	TRBD2	TGTGCCAGCAGTTTATTGCGGGGGGGCTTCGGGGAGCTGTTTTTT	CASSLLRGGFGELFF
TRBV5-8	TRBJ1-2	many	NA	TGTGCCAGCAGCTTACGGGCCCCGCGGGGCTACACCTTC	CASSLRAPRGYTF
TRBV6-2/TRBV6-3	TRBJ2-3	many	NA	TGTGCCAGCAGTTACTACAGGCCAGATACGCAGTATTTT	CASSYYRPDTQYF
TRBV5-5	TRBJ2-2	NA	NA	TGTGCCAGCAGCCCCCTGACAGTTCCCACCGGGGAGCTGTTTTTT	CASSPLTVPTGELFF
TRBV2	TRBJ1-5	many	NA	TGTGCCAGCTCCGGGTGGCAGGGAGGCCAGCCCCAGCATTTT	CASSGWQGGQPQHF
TRBV7-9	TRBJ2-3	many	TRBD1	TGTGCCAGCCGGGACAGGGGTTCAGATACGCAGTATTTT	CASRDRGSDTQYF
TRBV29-1	TRBJ1-3	NA	NA	TGCAGCGGTGGGTGGGGTACCGATGGAAACACCATATATTTT	CSGGWGTDGNTIYF
TRBV4-1	TRBJ1-4	many	NA	TGCGCCAGCAGCCCCGCGGTCTATGCAACTAATGAAAAACTGTTTTTT	CASSPAVYATNEKLFF
TRBV9	TRBJ1-2	NA	NA	TGTGCCAGCAGCGTGAGAAAACACCTTGCCTTCTATGGCTACACCTTC	CASSVRKHLAFYGYTF
TRBV29-1	TRBJ1-5	many	NA	TGCAGCGTTGTGGGGGATAGCAATCAGCCCCAGCATTTT	CSVVGDSNQPQHF
TRBV11-2	TRBJ2-5	many	NA	TGTGCCAGCAGCTCCTCTCCCCCTTACAGGGGAGGAGAGACCCAGTACTTC	CASSSSPPYRGGETQYF
TRBV4-1	TRBJ1-6	many	NA	TGCGCCAGCAGCCCTCAGTACAGGGAAGGTGGCAATTCACCCCTCCACTTT	CASSPQYREGGNSPLHF
TRBV4-1	TRBJ2-3	many	TRBD1	TGCGCCAGCAGCCCGATAAGGCCGGGACAGGGGTCAGAAGATACGCAGTATTTT	CASSPIRPGQGSEDTQYF